Listed here is a single T cell receptor beta chain. Its matching antigen is unknown. Preparation of TCR beta libraries was done by quantitative 5'-RACE with molecular barcodes. Using its own MiXCR run on the 5' RACE reads, TCRdb lists one record per CDR3 protein. This repertoire shows about 390,000 distinct CDR3 sequences, around 20% found once; its top ten account for about a sixth. Germline CDR1 and CDR2: SQVTM and ANQGSEA. The CDR3 has 12 residues. V lost 4 bases and J lost 8, with 11 bases in between. The data derive from a study of CD8 T cells in ankylosing spondylitis. Study-wide points: Previous work reported some of these motif variants in the synovial fluid and blood of reactive arthritis. Disease-linked clones were reportedly significantly enriched in matched ankylosing spondylitis synovial fluid. It appeared that ankylosing spondylitis blood was characterized by a TCR beta motif of eight highly homologous variants.

This receptor was identified in a male donor with ankylosing spondylitis. Sequencing input: blood, either unsorted or a sorted T cell fraction (not recorded which). The V and J genes are TRBV29-1 and TRBJ1-4; D is possibly TRBD1 (6 bases). The CDR3 protein is CSVAQGSEKLFF. For the CDR3, the DNA is TGCAGCGTTGCACAGGGCTCCGAAAAACTGTTTTTT.